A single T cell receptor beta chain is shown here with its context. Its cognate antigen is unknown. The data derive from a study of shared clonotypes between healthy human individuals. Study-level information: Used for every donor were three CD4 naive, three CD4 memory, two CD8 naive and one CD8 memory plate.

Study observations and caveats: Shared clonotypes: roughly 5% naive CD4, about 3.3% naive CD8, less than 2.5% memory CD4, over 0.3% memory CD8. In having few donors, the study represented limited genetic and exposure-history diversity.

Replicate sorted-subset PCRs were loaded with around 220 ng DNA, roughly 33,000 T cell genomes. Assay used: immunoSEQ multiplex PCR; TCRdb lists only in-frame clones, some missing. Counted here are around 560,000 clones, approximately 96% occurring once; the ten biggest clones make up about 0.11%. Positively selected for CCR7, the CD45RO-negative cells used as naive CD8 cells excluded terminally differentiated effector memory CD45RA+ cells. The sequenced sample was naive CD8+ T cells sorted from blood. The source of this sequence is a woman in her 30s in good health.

The CDR3 DNA reads TGTGCCGGACGCGGACAGGGGGCAGGAGAGACCCAGTACTTC. It is translated as CAGRGQGAGETQYF. The rearrangement uses TRBV5-5 and TRBJ2-5, with 11 bases identical to TRBD1. With 10 bases clipped from V and 4 bases from J, the junction kept 9 bases outside the gene matches. The germline gives CDR1 SGHKS, CDR2 YYEKEE (reference sequence). There are 14 residues in the CDR3.